These 6 T cell receptor beta chains were sequenced from one sample in a study of T cell repertoires in cytomegalovirus infection. TCRdb processed the reads anew with MiXCR; each CDR3 protein has one entry. The sample shows about 440,000 distinct CDR3 sequences, approximately 33% of them seen only once. The specimen was PBMCs. These receptors were collected from a human donor in good health (CMV status not recorded). Some clones in this sample may be carry-over from other donors' samples.

This clonotype was seen more than once but under ten times. V gene TRBV4-3 combines with J gene TRBJ2-3; TRBD1 might be the D (6 bases). V was cut by 3 bases and J by 4 bases, with 14 bases left in between. The germline V gene has CDR1 LGHNA and CDR2 YSLEER. The CDR3 has 15 amino acids. The CDR3 loop reads CASSQNMGQSDTQYF. Written as DNA, the CDR3 is TGCGCCAGCAGCCAGAACATGGGACAATCAGATACGCAGTATTTT.

V gene TRBV2 combines with J gene TRBJ2-2; the D gene could be TRBD1 or TRBD2 (5 bases each). The CDR3 is 17 amino acids. The germline V and J ends were trimmed by 5 bases and 7 bases, with 23 bases remaining between them. Germline loops: CDR1 SNHLY, CDR2 FYNNEI. The CDR3 DNA reads as TGTGCCAGCAGTCGACTACCGGTCCAGGGTCGTATCGGGGAGCTGTTTTTT. Amino acid sequence: CASSRLPVQGRIGELFF. Based on the CDR3 plus reference TRBV2 and TRBJ2-2, the full variable domain is EPEVTQTPSHQVTQMGQEVILRCVPISNHLYFYWYRQILGQKVEFLVSFYNNEISEKSEIFDDQFSVERPDGSNFTLKIRSTKLEDSAMYFCASSRLPVQGRIGELFFGEGSRLTVL.

This clonotype was detected many times. This chain links TRBV12-3 or TRBV12-4 with TRBJ1-1; D remains unclear. V gave up 5 bases and J gave up 1 base, with 8 bases separating them. The CDR3 is 13 residues long. In nucleotides, the CDR3 is TGTGCCAGCAGTCCGTTGGCGAACACTGAAGCTTTCTTT. This codes for CASSPLANTEAFF.

V and J are TRBV5-4 and TRBJ2-1; 8 bases line up with TRBD2. With V trimmed by 0 bases and J by 5 bases, 4 bases remained unmatched. Germline CDR1 SGHNT, CDR2 YYREEE (reference sequence). The CDR3 length is 15 residues. CDR3 sequence (DNA): TGTGCCAGCAGCTTGGCGGGGGGGCCCCACAATGAGCAGTTCTTC. It specifies CASSLAGGPHNEQFF.

A word on this clonotype: Here the CDR3 omits its conserved ending phenylalanine or tryptophan, so a read error is the likely source. The J gene is TRBJ1-5, the V gene TRBV28; TRBD1 matches 8 bases. The CDR3 covers 15 residues. V dropped 6 bases and J dropped 1; count of bases not matched to a gene: 5. Looked up from germline, CDR1 is MDHEN and CDR2 is SYDVKM. CDR3 protein: CASSPQGASNQPQHL. For the CDR3, the DNA is TGTGCCAGCAGCCCTCAGGGGGCCAGCAATCAGCCCCAGCATTTA.

Regarding this clonotype: The junction departs from germline at one end; a sequencing error may be responsible. This rearrangement joins TRBV11-2 to TRBJ2-5; no clear D gene. Germline CDR1 is SGHAT and CDR2 is FQNNGV. The CDR3 totals 11 residues. DNA for the CDR3: TGTGCCAGCAGCTTCGCGGAGACCCATCACTTC. This sequence encodes CASSFAETHHF.